This T cell receptor beta chain emerged from a study of T cells expressing NK-cell markers. The CDR3 totals 14 residues. The germline gives CDR1 SQVTM, CDR2 ANQGSEA. TCRdb reprocessed the 5' RACE reads; each CDR3 protein has one entry and no DNA is given. This table lists 250,000 to 300,000 distinct CDR3 sequences. The chain is built from TRBV29-1 and TRBJ2-3; TCRdb lists TRBD1, though no DNA is available to test this call. Sequenced: blood T cells: a sorted CD56 or NKG2C T cell subset, CD4+ or CD8+ T cells, or bulk PBMC T cells (not recorded which). This sequence was found in a woman between 18 and 69 years old in good health. CDR3: CSVKDGAGWDTQYF.